This passage covers 29 T cell receptor beta chains from one sample sequenced in a study of T-cell memory formation after mild COVID-19. TCRdb called the 5' RACE reads again in MiXCR, with one record for every CDR3 protein. This table has 100,000 to 150,000 distinct CDR3 sequences, 15% to 20% appearing once. Input material: PBMCs or a T cell subset sorted from them (not recorded which). The receptors come from a man aged 18 to 29 who had mild COVID-19 (a few samples of this study predate the infection). Cell type and time point are not known.

The sample holds a few counts of this clonotype. CDR3 nucleotides: TGTGCCAGCAGCCAAGATCAGATACGGAGCTCTGGGGCCAACGTCCTGACTTTC. This encodes CASSQDQIRSSGANVLTF. The chain links TRBV4-2 to TRBJ2-6; D gene ambiguous. Trimming pared 0 bases from V and 0 bases from J, leaving 12 bases between. This CDR3 comprises 18 residues. From germline, CDR1 is LGHNA and CDR2 YNFKEQ.

This clonotype came up a few times. This chain uses TRBV12-3 or TRBV12-4 with TRBJ2-7; unclear D gene. Trimming left V 5 bases short and J 3 bases short, with 8 bases between. The CDR3 is 12 residues long. CDR3 nucleotide sequence: TGTGCCAGCAGTCCCGCAGGCTACGAGCAGTACTTC. Encoded protein: CASSPAGYEQYF.

The J gene is TRBJ1-1, the V gene TRBV20-1; 7 bases fit TRBD1. In germline, CDR1 is DFQATT, CDR2 SNEGSKA (reference sequence). The V segment lost 3 bases and the J segment 1 base; nucleotides outside the gene matches: 5. This CDR3 is 14 amino acids long. The chain's CDR3 is CSARPGQPNTEAFF. The CDR3 bases are TGCAGTGCTAGGCCGGGACAGCCGAACACTGAAGCTTTCTTT.

The rearrangement joins TRBV4-3 to TRBJ2-3, with D possibly called TRBD1 or TRBD2 (5 bases each). V was clipped by 1 base and J by 8 bases, with 16 bases between them. Germline lookup yields CDR1 LGHNA and CDR2 YSLEER. This CDR3 is 15 amino acids long. The CDR3 protein is CASSQAGAPPATQYF. The CDR3 bases are TGCGCCAGCAGCCAAGCCGGGGCTCCTCCCGCTACGCAGTATTTT.

J is TRBJ2-2 and V is TRBV18; tentatively, D is TRBD2 (5 bases). This CDR3 is built from 15 residues. Trimming cost V 6 bases and J 4 bases, with 15 bases left between them. Germline CDR1 and CDR2: KGHSH and LQKENI. This CDR3 is CASSAQADVTGELFF. CDR3 sequence (DNA): TGTGCCAGCTCCGCGCAAGCGGACGTCACCGGGGAGCTGTTTTTT.

The chain recombines TRBV7-2 with TRBJ2-7; TRBD1 agrees at 7 bases. Germline trimming cut 5 bases from V and 0 bases from J; bases unmatched to any gene: 4. Looked up from germline, CDR1 is SGHTA and CDR2 is FQGNSA. This CDR3 is 14 amino acids long. The CDR3, as DNA: TGTGCCAGCAGCGCCCGACAGGGCTCCTACGAGCAGTACTTC. Residues: CASSARQGSYEQYF. Combining the CDR3 with reference TRBV7-2 and TRBJ2-7 gives the whole variable domain GAGVSQSPSNKVTEKGKDVELRCDPISGHTALYWYRQSLGQGLEFLIYFQGNSAPDKSGLPSDRFSAERTGGSVSTLTIQRTQQEDSAVYLCASSARQGSYEQYFGPGTRLTVT.

The chain employs TRBV19 and TRBJ2-2; the match to TRBD1 covers 9 bases. CDR1 and CDR2 (germline): LNHDA, SQIVND (reference sequence). The J segment lost 4 bases and the V segment lost 7 bases, leaving 4 bases of the junction unmatched. The CDR3 runs 14 residues. For the CDR3, the DNA is TGTGCCAGTACCGGGACAGGGATCACCGGGGAGCTGTTTTTT. It codes for CASTGTGITGELFF.

The gene calls are TRBV24-1 and TRBJ2-5; D is ambiguous. The CDR3 runs to 13 residues. The germline V and J ends were trimmed by 3 bases and 1 base, with 5 bases remaining between them. Per germline, CDR1 KGHDR and CDR2 SFDVKD. The CDR3 reads CATSDGPQETQYF. CDR3 DNA sequence: TGTGCCACCAGTGATGGGCCCCAAGAGACCCAGTACTTC.

At least ten counts were recorded for this clonotype. V usage is TRBV24-1 and J usage is TRBJ2-5, with D maybe TRBD1 (6 bases). Germline values: CDR1 KGHDR, CDR2 SFDVKD. Trimming stripped 3 bases from V and 3 bases from J, with 10 bases between. The CDR3 has 14 residues. DNA of the CDR3: TGTGCCACCAGTGATCCCCGGACAGAAGAGACCCAGTACTTC. It translates to CATSDPRTEETQYF.

This clonotype was seen a few times. The chain links TRBV20-1 to TRBJ2-3; D is unresolved. The CDR3 is made up of 14 amino acids. Trimming stripped 0 bases from V and 0 bases from J, with 7 bases between. Germline V lookup: CDR1 DFQATT, CDR2 SNEGSKA (reference sequence). The CDR3 protein is CSARDPTSTDTQYF. The CDR3 nucleotides read TGCAGTGCTAGAGATCCCACCAGCACAGATACGCAGTATTTT.

The chain is built from TRBV18 and TRBJ1-3; unclear D gene. Germline CDR1 reads KGHSH; CDR2 reads LQKENI. Trimming left V 0 bases short and J 0 bases short, with 6 bases between. The CDR3 contains 15 residues. The CDR3, as DNA: TGTGCCAGCTCACCACCGTCCAACTCTGGAAACACCATATATTTT. This translates into CASSPPSNSGNTIYF.

This chain links TRBV19 with TRBJ2-1, with D possibly being TRBD1 (6 bases). Per germline, CDR1 LNHDA and CDR2 SQIVND (reference sequence). This CDR3 spans 14 amino acids. The germline V and J ends were trimmed by 7 bases and 3 bases, with 13 bases remaining between them. The CDR3 DNA follows: TGTGCCAGTACCACCGGGACACTCTACAATGAGCAGTTCTTC. Protein product: CASTTGTLYNEQFF.

The chain has TRBV5-5 and TRBJ2-7; D remains ambiguous. The germline V gene has CDR1 SGHKS and CDR2 YYEKEE (reference sequence). CDR3 length equals 12 residues. V lost 1 base, J lost 1 base, and 3 bases lay in between. CDR3 nucleotide sequence: TGTGCCAGCAGCTTGTTTTCCTACGAGCAGTACTTC. Its translation: CASSLFSYEQYF.

J is TRBJ2-7 and V is TRBV5-1, with TRBD2 matching 8 bases. The germline CDR1 and CDR2 sequences are SGHRS and YFSETQ. The CDR3 consists of 16 residues. The V gene end was trimmed by 6 bases and the J gene end by 9 bases; junction bases not matched to a gene: 20. CDR3 sequence reads: CASTPSPTGGANRQYF. CDR3 nucleotides: TGCGCCAGCACCCCTTCGCCTACGGGGGGGGCGAACCGGCAGTACTTC.

This clonotype appeared many times. The V gene is TRBV5-1, the J gene TRBJ2-7, with D hard to call. Trimming stripped 0 bases from V and 3 bases from J, with 13 bases between. Germline lookup yields CDR1 SGHRS and CDR2 YFSETQ. The CDR3 length is 15 residues. The CDR3: CASSLVGPILYEQYV. CDR3 bases: TGCGCCAGCAGCTTGGTAGGACCCATACTCTACGAGCAGTACGTC.

The sample holds one count of this clonotype. The germline gene is not matched at one end of the junction; a read error may be the cause. This chain connects TRBV6-2 or TRBV6-3 to TRBJ2-5; 10 bases map to TRBD2. Germline lookup yields CDR1 MNHEY and CDR2 SVGEGT. The length of the CDR3 is 15 residues. DNA of the CDR3: TGTGCCAGCAGTGACTCGGGACTAGCGAGGGAGACCCAGTACTTC. Translating it yields CASSDSGLARETQYF.

This clonotype has just a few counts. This chain connects TRBV5-1 to TRBJ1-1; 8 bases match TRBD1. Germline CDR1 and CDR2: SGHRS and YFSETQ. The CDR3 is 14 amino acids. Unmatched junction bases numbered 2, after V lost 0 bases and J lost 4 bases. CDR3 in amino acids: CASSLGTGTTEAFF. CDR3 DNA sequence: TGCGCCAGCAGCTTGGGGACAGGGACCACTGAAGCTTTCTTT.

This rearrangement joins TRBV7-2 to TRBJ2-1; D may be TRBD2 (6 bases). V lost 1 base and J 3 bases, leaving 10 bases between the germline ends. Germline V gene data show CDR1 as SGHTA and CDR2 as FQGNSA. CDR3 length equals 15 residues. CDR3 bases: TGTGCCAGCAGCTTAGGGGCGACTAGCTACAATGAGCAGTTCTTC. This encodes CASSLGATSYNEQFF.

This sequence joins TRBV5-1 and TRBJ2-1; 8 bases are a match to TRBD1. This CDR3 comprises 14 residues. In germline, CDR1 is SGHRS, CDR2 YFSETQ. The junction had 12 bases not matched to a gene; V was cut back by 4 bases and J by 12 bases. The chain's CDR3 is CASSAEDRVRGQFF. DNA of the CDR3: TGCGCCAGCAGCGCCGAGGACAGGGTAAGGGGGCAGTTCTTC.

This clonotype was seen more than once but under ten times. The chain combines TRBV10-3 with TRBJ2-5, with TRBD2 matching 8 bases. From germline, CDR1 is ENHRY and CDR2 SYGVKD. The CDR3 spans 13 residues. V lost 6 bases and J lost 4; bases outside the gene matches: 4. CDR3 region: CAISLRGGETQYF. CDR3 sequence (DNA): TGTGCCATCAGCCTCCGGGGGGGAGAGACCCAGTACTTC.

A few counts support this clonotype. The V gene is TRBV7-9, the J gene TRBJ2-4; maybe TRBD1 (5 bases). The CDR3 sequence is 13 residues long. The V end lost 5 bases, the J end lost 5 bases, and 10 bases lay between the germline ends. CDR1 is SEHNR and CDR2 is FQNEAQ in the germline V gene (reference sequence). Written as DNA, the CDR3 is TGTGCCAGCAGCCCCACCAGGGAAAACATTCAGTACTTC. It yields the protein CASSPTRENIQYF. The whole variable domain, remainder taken from reference TRBV7-9 and TRBJ2-4, is DTGVSQNPRHKITKRGQNVTFRCDPISEHNRLYWYRQTLGQGPEFLTYFQNEAQLEKSRLLSDRFSAERPKGSFSTLEIQRTEQGDSAMYLCASSPTRENIQYFGAGTRLSVL.

The genes are TRBV20-1 and TRBJ2-5; D might be TRBD2 (5 bases). The CDR3 consists of 13 residues. CDR1 is DFQATT and CDR2 is SNEGSKA in the germline V gene (reference sequence). Trimming cost V 6 bases and J 5 bases, with 16 bases left between them. CDR3 protein: CSAPSRGSETQYF. The CDR3 nucleotides are TGCAGTGCCCCCTCTAGAGGGAGTGAGACCCAGTACTTC.

This sequence joins TRBV28 and TRBJ2-7, with 7 bases lining up with TRBD1. CDR1 and CDR2 (germline): MDHEN, SYDVKM. V shed 1 base, J shed 3 bases, and the junction held 3 bases outside the gene matches. CDR3 length equals 14 residues. CDR3 protein: CASSLSTGSYEQYV. CDR3 coding DNA: TGTGCCAGCAGTTTATCGACAGGGAGCTACGAGCAGTACGTC.

This clonotype occurred many times. The V and J genes are TRBV5-1 and TRBJ2-1, with 11 nucleotides matching TRBD1. This CDR3 has 15 residues. The V segment lost 4 bases and the J segment 8 bases; nucleotides outside the gene matches: 8. Germline V gene data show CDR1 as SGHRS and CDR2 as YFSETQ. The CDR3 sequence is CASSPGGQGAYEQFF. The CDR3, as DNA: TGCGCCAGCAGCCCCGGAGGACAGGGGGCCTATGAGCAGTTCTTC.

This clonotype was counted a few times. V usage is TRBV6-1 and J usage is TRBJ2-3; 12 nucleotides line up with TRBD2. V shed 4 bases, J shed 1 base, and the junction held 3 bases outside the gene matches. The CDR3 is made up of 16 amino acids. Germline CDR1 and CDR2: MNHNS and SASEGT. CDR3 in amino acids: CASSGGLAGRTDTQYF. The CDR3 DNA is TGTGCCAGCAGTGGCGGACTAGCGGGGCGCACAGATACGCAGTATTTT.

This chain uses TRBV5-1 with TRBJ2-7, with 10 bases lining up with TRBD2. The CDR3 spans 16 residues. J gave up 5 bases and V 4 bases, and 12 bases lay outside the gene matches. Germline CDR1 is SGHRS and CDR2 is YFSETQ. For the CDR3, the DNA is TGCGCCAGCAGCACGGGGACACTAGCGGGGTTGGACGAGCAGTACGTC. Translated, it gives CASSTGTLAGLDEQYV.

The chain combines TRBV10-3 with TRBJ2-7, with D possibly TRBD1 on 5 matching bases. Germline CDR1 and CDR2: ENHRY and SYGVKD. The CDR3 consists of 12 residues. V was pared by 8 bases and J by 2 bases, with 10 bases between. The CDR3 reads CAIARQTYEQYF. The CDR3 region has the DNA TGTGCCATCGCGCGACAGACCTACGAGCAGTACTTC.

This clonotype was counted a few times. This chain connects TRBV6-5 to TRBJ2-2; the D is unclear. In germline, CDR1 is MNHEY, CDR2 SVGAGI. This CDR3 region has 15 residues. Trimming cost V 0 bases and J 8 bases, with 13 bases left between them. CDR3 protein: CASSYSRVSPGELFF. In nucleotides, the CDR3 is TGTGCCAGCAGTTACTCTAGGGTTAGCCCGGGGGAGCTGTTTTTT.

The sample holds a few counts of this clonotype. This sequence joins TRBV4-3 and TRBJ2-3; the D gene is possibly TRBD1 (7 bases). The germline CDR1 and CDR2 sequences are LGHNA and YSLEER. The CDR3 consists of 17 residues. V shed 0 bases and J shed 4 bases, with 17 bases lying between them. The DNA for the CDR3 is TGCGCCAGCAGCCAAGATCTGGCCAGGGGGGTACCAGATACGCAGTATTTT. It translates to CASSQDLARGVPDTQYF.